Following are 26 T cell receptor beta chains from one sample sequenced in a study of shared clonotypes between healthy human individuals. Some clones are missing from TCRdb's copy, which holds only in-frame ones; the method was immunoSEQ multiplex PCR. Of about 2.4 million clones in the sample, over 85% were seen once. The sequencing input was naive CD4+ T cells from PBMCs. Subset described: CD45RA+ positively selected. The receptor set was obtained from a man aged 18 to 29 in good health. Some clones in this sample may be carry-over from other donors' samples.

A single count supports this clone. The J gene is TRBJ2-7, the V gene TRBV2, with 7 nucleotides matching TRBD1. V was pared by 10 bases and J by 5 bases, with 5 bases of the junction left unmatched. The CDR3 has 11 residues. Germline CDR1 is SNHLY and CDR2 is FYNNEI. CDR3 nucleotide sequence: TGTGCCACCGCGACAGGGCACGAGCAGTACTTC. Amino acid sequence: CATATGHEQYF.

The chain uses TRBV5-4 and TRBJ1-4; TRBD1 matches 8 bases. The CDR3 has 15 residues. CDR1 and CDR2 from the germline V gene are SGHNT and YYREEE (reference sequence). Trimming at V came to 4 bases and at J to 3 bases, leaving 5 bases not matched to a gene. The CDR3 DNA reads TGTGCCAGCAGCCAACCAGGGGGCTCTAATGAAAAACTGTTTTTT. Its protein is CASSQPGGSNEKLFF.

Regarding this clone: Other DNA sequences within the sample encode an identical CDR3. V is TRBV29-1 and J is TRBJ2-7; TRBD2 is a possible D gene (6 bases). Germline V lookup: CDR1 SQVTM, CDR2 ANQGSEA. The V and J ends lost 5 bases and 1 base respectively, with 9 bases between them. This CDR3 region has 12 residues. In nucleotides, the CDR3 is TGCAGCGTTTCCGGGACTTCCTACGAGCAGTACTTC. The encoded protein is CSVSGTSYEQYF.

Worth noting for this clone: This CDR3 is also generated by other DNA sequences in the sample. The J gene is TRBJ1-2, the V gene TRBV27; 8 bases align to TRBD1. J gave up 4 bases and V 2 bases, and 3 bases lay outside the gene matches. CDR3 length equals 14 residues. Germline V gene data show CDR1 as MNHEY and CDR2 as SMNVEV (reference sequence). The CDR3 loop is CASSLGTGAYGYTF. The CDR3 region has the DNA TGTGCCAGCAGTTTAGGGACAGGAGCCTATGGCTACACCTTC.

The J gene is TRBJ2-5, the V gene TRBV29-1, with 8 bases fitting TRBD1. Trimming cost V 6 bases and J 1 base; bases outside gene matches: 4. Germline V gene sequence: CDR1 SQVTM, CDR2 ANQGSEA. The CDR3 consists of 13 residues. CDR3: CSVTTGVQETQYF. The CDR3 nucleotides read TGCAGCGTAACGACAGGGGTCCAAGAGACCCAGTACTTC.

This clone was counted a single time. This chain links TRBV19 with TRBJ2-7, with 7 bases matching TRBD2. V gave up 5 bases and J gave up 3 bases; unmatched junction bases: 16. The germline V gene encodes CDR1 LNHDA and CDR2 SQIVND (reference sequence). This CDR3 region has 17 residues. The CDR3 sequence: CASSAFGGIAPFYEQYF. The CDR3 coding sequence is TGTGCCAGTAGTGCTTTCGGGGGGATCGCTCCCTTCTACGAGCAGTACTTC.

The V and J genes are TRBV9 and TRBJ2-4; unclear D gene. Germline V lookup: CDR1 SGDLS, CDR2 YYNGEE. V lost 0 bases, J lost 4 bases, and 11 bases lay in between. The CDR3 runs to 15 residues. The CDR3 DNA reads TGTGCCAGCAGCGTAGGCGACTCTATTAAAAACATTCAGTACTTC. This codes for CASSVGDSIKNIQYF.

J is TRBJ2-7 and V is TRBV15, with D possibly being TRBD1 (5 bases). Per the germline V gene, CDR1 is LNHNV and CDR2 is YYDKDF (reference sequence). CDR3 length equals 16 residues. V lost 0 bases, J lost 0 bases, and 12 bases lay in between. The CDR3 loop is CATSRDPDTFSYEQYF. CDR3 nucleotide sequence: TGTGCCACCAGCAGAGACCCGGACACCTTCTCCTACGAGCAGTACTTC.

As for this clone: At one end the junction does not follow the germline gene, possibly because of a read error. This rearrangement joins TRBV20-1 to TRBJ1-1; D gene unclear. Germline CDR1 is DFQATT and CDR2 is SNEGSKA (reference sequence). CDR3 length: 10 residues. In DNA, the CDR3 is TGCAGTGCTAGAGAGGGGAGGAGTCTCTTT. Its protein product is CSAREGRSLF.

Notes on this clone: Other DNA sequences within the sample encode an identical CDR3. V usage is TRBV7-9 and J usage is TRBJ2-6, with D unclear. Looked up from germline, CDR1 is SEHNR and CDR2 is FQNEAQ (reference sequence). This CDR3 has 13 amino acids. V was trimmed by 5 bases and J by 4 bases, leaving 6 bases between them. CDR3 sequence reads: CASSRSGANVLTF. The CDR3 nucleotides read TGTGCCAGCAGCCGTTCCGGGGCCAACGTCCTGACTTTC.

Regarding this clone: An end of the junction differs from the germline gene, which may be a read error. This chain links TRBV6-1 with TRBJ2-7; D call uncertain. The CDR3 consists of 15 residues. The V gene's germline CDR1 is MNHNS and CDR2 SASEGT. CDR3 in amino acids: CAISESRRSSYEQYF. In DNA form, the CDR3 reads TGTGCCATCAGTGAGTCGCGCAGGAGCTCCTACGAGCAGTACTTC.

This clone was seen just once. The chain employs TRBV7-3 and TRBJ2-4; D might be TRBD1 (5 bases). Germline-derived CDR1 and CDR2 are SGHTA and FQGTGA. This CDR3 is 16 amino acids long. V shed 0 bases and J shed 7 bases, with 16 bases lying between them. The CDR3 DNA follows: TGTGCCAGCAGCTTAACGACAGCTCGGAGCCATAACATTCAGTACTTC. As protein: CASSLTTARSHNIQYF. The variable domain in full, with the rest retrieved from reference TRBV7-3 and TRBJ2-4, is GAGVSQTPSNKVTEKGKYVELRCDPISGHTALYWYRQSLGQGPEFLIYFQGTGAADDSGLPNDRFFAVRPEGSVSTLKIQRTERGDSAVYLCASSLTTARSHNIQYFGAGTRLSVL.

V gene TRBV28 combines with J gene TRBJ2-2; unclear D gene. The V and J ends lost 0 bases and 1 base respectively, with 9 bases between them. The CDR3 totals 16 residues. Germline CDR1 and CDR2: MDHEN and SYDVKM. The CDR3 loop reads CASSLWRPENTGELFF. The CDR3, as DNA: TGTGCCAGCAGTTTATGGCGGCCAGAGAACACCGGGGAGCTGTTTTTT.

The V call is TRBV27, the J call TRBJ2-2; D perhaps matches TRBD2 (6 bases). CDR1 MNHEY and CDR2 SMNVEV come from the germline V gene (reference sequence). Trimming left V 6 bases short and J 5 bases short, with 10 bases between. There are 13 residues in the CDR3. The chain's CDR3 is CASRPGRTGELFF. The CDR3 nucleotides are TGTGCCAGCAGGCCCGGGAGAACCGGGGAGCTGTTTTTT.

This rearrangement joins TRBV30 to TRBJ1-6, with 9 bases that match TRBD1. After removal of 4 bases from V and 8 bases from J, the junction contained 9 bases not matched to a gene. Germline loops: CDR1 GTSNPN, CDR2 SVGIG (reference sequence). This CDR3 is built from 15 residues. The CDR3, as DNA: TGTGCCTGGAATCCAACAGGGGGCGAGGATTCACCCCTCCACTTT. This gives the protein CAWNPTGGEDSPLHF.

This CDR3 reads CASSPGNSGNTIYF. The CDR3 coding sequence is TGCGCCAGCAGCCCAGGGAATTCTGGAAACACCATATATTTT. The genes are TRBV5-1 and TRBJ1-3; tentative D call: TRBD1 (5 bases). The germline gives CDR1 SGHRS, CDR2 YFSETQ. The V end was cut by 4 bases, the J end by 1 base, with 9 bases between. The CDR3 sequence is 14 residues long.

CDR3 region: CASSADREYEQYF. CDR3 sequence (DNA): TGTGCCAGCAGCGCCGACAGGGAATACGAGCAGTACTTC. The rearrangement links TRBV11-2 to TRBJ2-7, with 7 bases fitting TRBD1. V dropped 5 bases and J dropped 4; count of bases not matched to a gene: 5. Germline V lookup: CDR1 SGHAT, CDR2 FQNNGV. The CDR3 sequence is 13 residues long.

The CDR3 DNA reads as TGTGCCAGCAGCCGACTAGCGGCCACAGATACGCAGTATTTT. It specifies CASSRLAATDTQYF. The chain is built from TRBV5-4 and TRBJ2-3; 9 nucleotides match TRBD2. Germline CDR1 SGHNT, CDR2 YYREEE (reference sequence). The ends lost 4 bases at V and 2 bases at J; junction bases unmatched: 2. The CDR3 has 14 residues.

V is TRBV21-1 and J is TRBJ2-5; TRBD1, the table's D call, lacks a check against the DNA. TRBV21-1 is classified as a pseudogene. The length of the CDR3 is 17 residues. Here the CDR3 DNA reads TGTGCCAGCAGCGTCCCAAAAGGCAGGGGCTGGGTAGAGACCCAGTACTTC. Translating gives CASSVPKGRGWVETQYF.

The chain uses TRBV18 and TRBJ2-2; no reliable D call. There are 14 residues in the CDR3. Germline assignment: CDR1 KGHSH and CDR2 LQKENI. Trimming pared 2 bases from V and 6 bases from J, leaving 10 bases between. The CDR3 DNA reads TGTGCCAGCTCACCAGGCCTATCCCCCGGGGAGCTGTTTTTT. Amino acids: CASSPGLSPGELFF.

The DNA of the CDR3 is TGCGCCAGCAGCGGCGCGGGCCCGGCGACAGATACGCAGTATTTT. This translates into CASSGAGPATDTQYF. This sequence joins TRBV4-1 and TRBJ2-3; tentatively, D is TRBD2 (5 bases). The CDR3 spans 15 residues. Deletions cut 5 bases from V and 3 bases from J, with 15 bases between. From germline, CDR1 is MGHRA and CDR2 YSYEKL.

This clone has only one observation. The chain couples TRBV7-2 to TRBJ2-3; 14 nucleotides line up with TRBD2. In germline, CDR1 is SGHTA, CDR2 FQGNSA. The V segment lost 5 bases and the J segment 5 bases; nucleotides outside the gene matches: 15. The CDR3 runs to 19 residues. CDR3 bases: TGTGCCAGCAGCGGAAAGACCGGGACTAGCGGGAGAAGAGAAGATACGCAGTATTTT. Translated, it gives CASSGKTGTSGRREDTQYF. Using reference TRBV7-2 and TRBJ2-3 for the parts outside the CDR3, the full variable domain is GAGVSQSPSNKVTEKGKDVELRCDPISGHTALYWYRQSLGQGLEFLIYFQGNSAPDKSGLPSDRFSAERTGGSVSTLTIQRTQQEDSAVYLCASSGKTGTSGRREDTQYFGPGTRLTVL.

The chain's CDR3 is CASSVGTRSSYEQYF. The DNA for the CDR3 is TGTGCCAGCAGCGTAGGCACGAGGAGCTCCTACGAGCAGTACTTC. This sequence joins TRBV9 and TRBJ2-7; D call uncertain. The V end lost 0 bases, the J end lost 0 bases, and 10 bases lay between the germline ends. CDR3 size: 15 residues. CDR1 SGDLS and CDR2 YYNGEE come from the germline V gene.

This chain connects TRBV28 to TRBJ2-2; D unresolved. The CDR3 spans 12 residues. Trimming shortened V by 6 bases and J by 5 bases, and 7 bases separated the two germline ends. Per the germline V gene, CDR1 is MDHEN and CDR2 is SYDVKM. CDR3 sequence reads: CASRVMTGELFF. The CDR3 DNA is TGTGCCAGCAGGGTTATGACCGGGGAGCTGTTTTTT.

The chain recombines TRBV19 with TRBJ1-4; 10 bases align to TRBD1. The CDR3 runs to 15 residues. Trimming at V came to 9 bases and at J to 8 bases, leaving 12 bases not matched to a gene. Germline V gene sequence: CDR1 LNHDA, CDR2 SQIVND (reference sequence). Here the CDR3 DNA reads TGTGCCAGCCGGCCCCGCGGGACAGGGGACGAAAAACTGTTTTTT. It specifies CASRPRGTGDEKLFF. Variable domain in full (rest from reference TRBV19 and TRBJ1-4): DGGITQSPKYLFRKEGQNVTLSCEQNLNHDAMYWYRQDPGQGLRLIYYSQIVNDFQKGDIAEGYSVSREKKESFPLTVTSAQKNPTAFYLCASRPRGTGDEKLFFGSGTQLSVL.

This clone is a singleton in its sample. The sample holds other DNA sequences that translate to the same CDR3. This chain uses TRBV18 with TRBJ2-3; D gene uncertain. Trimming removed 0 bases at V and 4 bases at J, with 5 bases between. CDR1 and CDR2 from the germline V gene are KGHSH and LQKENI. The CDR3 loop spans 13 amino acids. The CDR3 bases are TGTGCCAGCTCACCACCAGGTTCAGATACGCAGTATTTT. Its translation: CASSPPGSDTQYF.